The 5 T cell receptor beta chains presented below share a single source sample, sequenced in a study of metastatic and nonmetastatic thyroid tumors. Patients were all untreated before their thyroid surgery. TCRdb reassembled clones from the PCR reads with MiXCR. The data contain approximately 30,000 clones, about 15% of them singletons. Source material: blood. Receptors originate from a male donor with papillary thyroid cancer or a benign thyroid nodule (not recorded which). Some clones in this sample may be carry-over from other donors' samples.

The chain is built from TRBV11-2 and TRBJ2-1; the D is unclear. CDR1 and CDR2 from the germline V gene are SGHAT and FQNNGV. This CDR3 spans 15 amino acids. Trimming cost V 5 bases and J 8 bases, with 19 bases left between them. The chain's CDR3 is CASSLRGGSPDEQFF. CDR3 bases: TGTGCCAGCAGCCTACGAGGCGGATCTCCTGATGAGCAGTTCTTC.

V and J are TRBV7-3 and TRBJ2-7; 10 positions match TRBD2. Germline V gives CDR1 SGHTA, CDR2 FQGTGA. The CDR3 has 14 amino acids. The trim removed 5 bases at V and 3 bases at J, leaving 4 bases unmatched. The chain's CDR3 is CASSPRLAGYEQYF. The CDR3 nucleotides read TGTGCCAGCAGCCCGAGACTAGCGGGCTACGAGCAGTACTTC.

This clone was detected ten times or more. The DNA for the CDR3 is TGTGCCAGCAGCTTAGATTTACGGTTTGAGGGGACGAACACTGAAGCTTTCTTT. This encodes CASSLDLRFEGTNTEAFF. J is TRBJ1-1 and V is TRBV11-2; perhaps TRBD1 as D (5 bases). V was pared by 0 bases and J by 1 base, with 18 bases between. Germline CDR1 reads SGHAT; CDR2 reads FQNNGV. This CDR3 is built from 18 residues.

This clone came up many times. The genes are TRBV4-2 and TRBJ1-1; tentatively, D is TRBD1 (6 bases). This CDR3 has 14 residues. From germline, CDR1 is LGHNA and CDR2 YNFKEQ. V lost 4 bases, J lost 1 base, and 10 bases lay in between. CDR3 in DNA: TGTGCCAGCAGCCCGGGACAAGAGAACACTGAAGCTTTCTTT. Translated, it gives CASSPGQENTEAFF.

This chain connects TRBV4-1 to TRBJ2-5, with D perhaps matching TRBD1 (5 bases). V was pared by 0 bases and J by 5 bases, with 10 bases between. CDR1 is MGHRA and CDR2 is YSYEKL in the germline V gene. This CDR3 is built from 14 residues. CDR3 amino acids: CASSQETGRETQYF. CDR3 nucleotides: TGCGCCAGCAGCCAAGAAACAGGACGGGAGACCCAGTACTTC.